Here is one TCR beta chain with its context. Its antigen is unknown. This sample is drawn from a study of OX40 agonist ivuxolimab in advanced cancers. Study overall: Partial responses were recorded for three patients, including one with hepatocellular carcinoma and two with cutaneous melanoma. Study results and limitations: CD4+ and CD8+ T cells in blood underwent clonal expansion by week 6 at 0.1 to 3.0 mg/kg.

Using immunoSEQ multiplex PCR, the repertoire was profiled, and TCRdb retains in-frame clones only, with some absent. Of 90,000 to 100,000 clones listed, 90% to 95% are singletons. The sequence came from an adult with an advanced solid tumor such as melanoma, head and neck, liver or kidney cancer. The material was CD4+ or CD8+ T cells sorted from blood, obtained in a trial of the OX40 agonist ivuxolimab.

CDR3 region: CASSQGTVPYEQYF. The CDR3 DNA is TGTGCCAGCAGCCAAGGGACGGTTCCCTACGAGCAGTACTTC. The chain links TRBV7-2 to TRBJ2-7, with D perhaps TRBD1 or TRBD2 (5 bases each). With 5 bases removed from V and 2 bases from J, the gap between germline ends came to 13 bases. This CDR3 comprises 14 residues. Germline loops: CDR1 SGHTA, CDR2 FQGNSA.